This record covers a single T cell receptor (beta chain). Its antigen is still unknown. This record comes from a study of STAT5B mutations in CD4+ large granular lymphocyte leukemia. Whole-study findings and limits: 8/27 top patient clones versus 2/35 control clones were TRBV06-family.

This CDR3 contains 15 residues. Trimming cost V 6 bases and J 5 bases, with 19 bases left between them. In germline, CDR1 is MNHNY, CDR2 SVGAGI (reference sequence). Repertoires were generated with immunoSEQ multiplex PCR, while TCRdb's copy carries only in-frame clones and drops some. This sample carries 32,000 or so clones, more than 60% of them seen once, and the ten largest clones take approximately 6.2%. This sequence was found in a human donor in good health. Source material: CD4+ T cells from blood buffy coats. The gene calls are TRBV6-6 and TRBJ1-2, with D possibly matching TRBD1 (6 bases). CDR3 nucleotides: TGTGCCAGCAGCGGACAGATCCTTGCGACATATGGCTACACCTTC. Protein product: CASSGQILATYGYTF.